These T cell receptor beta chains were read from a single sample in a study of blood T cell repertoires in COVID-19. Assay: immunoSEQ multiplex PCR; the TCRdb copy retains only in-frame clones and omits some. The table includes roughly 59,000 clones, around four fifths detected once. The source material was peripheral blood. All receptors come from a human donor in a cohort sampled during active COVID-19. CDR3s include the opening cysteine and the closing phenylalanine or tryptophan. The D gene is left open where the match is weak. Not all rows give a size; the values are once, few, many and, for expanded clones, a class.

j_call,clone_size,d_call,cdr3_length,v_call,cdr3_aa,cdr3_nt
TRBJ2-3,-,-,15,TRBV5-1,CASSLEGGGRDTQYF,TGCGCCAGCAGCTTGGAGGGCGGAGGTAGGGATACGCAGTATTTT
TRBJ2-5,-,-,17,TRBV5-4,CASSPKGGGQGLETQYF,TGTGCCAGCAGCCCTAAGGGCGGTGGGCAGGGGTTGGAGACCCAGTACTTC
TRBJ2-7,once,TRBD1,15,TRBV7-8,CASSLWGGTGDEQYF,TGTGCCAGCAGCTTATGGGGCGGGACAGGGGACGAGCAGTACTTC
TRBJ2-1,-,TRBD2,15,TRBV30,CAWRFIVAGGYEQFF,TGTGCCTGGAGGTTCATCGTAGCGGGGGGTTATGAGCAGTTCTTC
TRBJ2-3,-,-,15,TRBV7-2,CASSLARTRGIAQYF,TGTGCCAGCAGCTTAGCGCGGACTAGGGGGATAGCGCAGTATTTT
TRBJ2-3,many,-,13,TRBV24-1,CATSLGDTDTQYF,TGTGCCACCTCGCTGGGAGACACAGATACGCAGTATTTT
TRBJ1-2,few,TRBD1,14,TRBV5-4,CASSWTGQIYGYTF,TGTGCCAGCAGCTGGACGGGACAGATCTATGGCTACACCTTC
TRBJ2-7,-,-,12,TRBV7-9,CASSYDSYEQYF,TGTGCCAGCAGCTACGACAGCTACGAGCAGTACTTC
TRBJ2-2,-,-,15,TRBV5-4,CASSLGGQNTGELFF,TGTGCCAGCAGCTTGGGTGGGCAGAACACCGGGGAGCTGTTTTTT
TRBJ2-1,-,TRBD1,13,TRBV6-5,CATHRDRGGEQFF,TGTGCCACCCACCGGGACAGGGGAGGGGAGCAGTTCTTC
TRBJ1-6,-,-,13,TRBV7-9,CASSSDINSPLHF,TGTGCCAGCAGCTCCGACATTAATTCACCCCTCCACTTT
TRBJ1-5,-,-,18,TRBV15,CATSRDFVAGRGNQPQHF,TGTGCCACCAGCAGAGATTTCGTGGCGGGGAGGGGCAATCAGCCCCAGCATTTT
TRBJ1-1,few,-,15,TRBV2,CASSEQGAGNTEAFF,TGTGCCAGCAGTGAACAGGGAGCGGGGAACACTGAAGCTTTCTTT
TRBJ1-2,-,TRBD1,13,TRBV7-9,CASKRQGAPGYTF,TGTGCCAGCAAGCGACAGGGGGCCCCTGGCTACACCTTC
TRBJ1-4,-,TRBD1,15,TRBV5-1,CASRFKGQGDEKLFF,TGCGCCAGCAGATTTAAGGGACAGGGAGATGAAAAACTGTTTTTT
TRBJ2-7,few,-,13,TRBV7-3,CASSSTLPGEQYF,TGTGCCAGCAGCTCCACCCTCCCGGGGGAGCAGTACTTC
TRBJ2-7,few,-,15,TRBV3-1/TRBV3-2,CASSQGTESGYEQYF,TGTGCCAGCAGCCAAGGGACAGAATCGGGGTACGAGCAGTACTTC
TRBJ1-2,-,-,13,TRBV30,CAWSPRQDYGYTF,TGTGCCTGGTCGCCTAGACAGGATTATGGCTACACCTTC
TRBJ2-4,-,TRBD2,18,TRBV5-6,CASSLTSYSGRGGNIQYF,TGTGCCAGCAGCTTGACGTCTTACAGCGGGAGAGGGGGAAACATTCAGTACTTC
TRBJ1-1,once,-,15,TRBV11-3,CASSLEGGSNTEAFF,TGTGCCAGCAGCTTAGAAGGCGGATCCAACACTGAAGCTTTCTTT
TRBJ2-2,-,TRBD2,16,TRBV18,CASSPRAGTNTGELFF,TGTGCCAGCTCACCGCGAGCGGGGACGAACACCGGGGAGCTGTTTTTT
TRBJ1-1,-,-,13,TRBV2,CASQDSQNTEAFF,TGTGCCAGCCAGGACAGTCAAAACACTGAAGCTTTCTTT
TRBJ1-5,-,-,18,TRBV7-2,CASSLPREFIPGNQPQHF,TGTGCCAGCAGCCTGCCCAGGGAATTTATTCCTGGCAATCAGCCCCAGCATTTT
TRBJ1-1,-,-,13,TRBV14,CASSQSRGTEAFF,TGTGCCAGCAGCCAGTCCAGGGGCACTGAAGCTTTCTTT
TRBJ2-5,-,TRBD1,12,TRBV12-3/TRBV12-4,CASRRTGETQYF,TGTGCCAGCAGGAGGACAGGGGAGACCCAGTACTTC
TRBJ2-1,-,TRBD2,17,TRBV24-1,CATSDSSGGKHYNEQFF,TGTGCCACCAGTGATTCGTCGGGAGGAAAGCACTACAATGAGCAGTTCTTC
TRBJ2-1,once,TRBD2,17,TRBV5-1,CASSSTGTNVNYNEQFF,TGCGCCAGCAGCTCTACCGGGACTAATGTTAACTACAATGAGCAGTTCTTC
TRBJ2-5,-,TRBD1,12,TRBV2,CAIARQGETQYF,TGTGCCATCGCCCGACAGGGAGAGACCCAGTACTTC
TRBJ2-5,-,TRBD2,15,TRBV5-1,CASSLFTSGQETQYF,TGCGCCAGCAGCTTGTTTACTAGCGGTCAAGAGACCCAGTACTTC
TRBJ1-2,-,-,19,TRBV5-5,CASSLVAGIIAPDNYGYTF,TGTGCCAGCAGCTTGGTCGCAGGGATTATCGCCCCAGATAACTATGGCTACACCTTC
TRBJ2-7,few,-,13,TRBV6-5,CASTLPGRDEQYF,TGTGCCAGCACCCTCCCTGGCCGGGACGAGCAGTACTTC